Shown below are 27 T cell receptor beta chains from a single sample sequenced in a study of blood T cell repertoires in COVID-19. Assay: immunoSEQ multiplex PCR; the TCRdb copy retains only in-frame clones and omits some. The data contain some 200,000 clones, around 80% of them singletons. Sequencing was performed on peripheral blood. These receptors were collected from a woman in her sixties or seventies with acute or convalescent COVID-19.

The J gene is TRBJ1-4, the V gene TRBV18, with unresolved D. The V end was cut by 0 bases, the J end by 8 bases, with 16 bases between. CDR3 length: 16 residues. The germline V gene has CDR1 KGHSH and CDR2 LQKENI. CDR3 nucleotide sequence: TGTGCCAGCTCACCACCTCTTTCGACATATCCGGAAAAACTGTTTTTT. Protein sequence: CASSPPLSTYPEKLFF.

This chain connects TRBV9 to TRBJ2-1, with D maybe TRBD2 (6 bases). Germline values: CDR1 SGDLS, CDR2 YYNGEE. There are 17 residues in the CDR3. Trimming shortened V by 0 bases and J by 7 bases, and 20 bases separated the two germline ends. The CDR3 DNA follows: TGTGCCAGCAGCGTAGCTCGGGGGTTGGCTGTAGGGAATGAGCAGTTCTTC. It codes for CASSVARGLAVGNEQFF.

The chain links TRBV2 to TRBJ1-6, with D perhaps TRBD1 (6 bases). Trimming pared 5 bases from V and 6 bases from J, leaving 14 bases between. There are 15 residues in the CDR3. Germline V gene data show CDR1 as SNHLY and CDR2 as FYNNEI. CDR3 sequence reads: CASSRQVFSNSPLHF. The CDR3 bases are TGTGCCAGCAGTAGACAGGTTTTTTCTAATTCACCCCTCCACTTT.

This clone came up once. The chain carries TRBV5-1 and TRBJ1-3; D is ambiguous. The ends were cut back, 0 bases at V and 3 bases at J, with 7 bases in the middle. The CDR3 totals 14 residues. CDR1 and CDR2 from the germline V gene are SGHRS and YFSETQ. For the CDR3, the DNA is TGCGCCAGCAGCTTGGCAGGATATGGAAACACCATATATTTT. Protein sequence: CASSLAGYGNTIYF.

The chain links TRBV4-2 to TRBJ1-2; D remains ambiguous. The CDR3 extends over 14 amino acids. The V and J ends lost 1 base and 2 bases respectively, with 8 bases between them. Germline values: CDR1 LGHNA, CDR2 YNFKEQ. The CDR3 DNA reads TGTGCCAGCAGCCAAGTACGGGAAAACTATGGCTACACCTTC. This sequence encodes CASSQVRENYGYTF.

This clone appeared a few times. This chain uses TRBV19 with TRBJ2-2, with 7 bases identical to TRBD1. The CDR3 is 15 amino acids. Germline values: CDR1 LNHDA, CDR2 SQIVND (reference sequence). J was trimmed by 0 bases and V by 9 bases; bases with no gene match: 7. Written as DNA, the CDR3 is TGTGCCAGCCACCGGGACAGCACGAACACCGGGGAGCTGTTTTTT. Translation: CASHRDSTNTGELFF.

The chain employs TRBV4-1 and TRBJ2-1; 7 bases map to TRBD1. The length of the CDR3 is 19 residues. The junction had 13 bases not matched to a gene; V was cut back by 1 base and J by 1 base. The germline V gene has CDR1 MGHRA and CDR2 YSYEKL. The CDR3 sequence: CASSQAPAQTQGSYNEQFF. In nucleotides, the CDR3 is TGCGCCAGCAGCCAAGCTCCCGCCCAAACACAGGGGTCCTACAATGAGCAGTTCTTC.

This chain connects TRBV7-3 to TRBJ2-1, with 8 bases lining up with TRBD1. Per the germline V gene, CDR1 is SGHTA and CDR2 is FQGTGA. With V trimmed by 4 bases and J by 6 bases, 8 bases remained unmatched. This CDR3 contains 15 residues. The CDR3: CASSSRQGIGNEQFF. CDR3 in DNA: TGTGCCAGCAGCTCAAGACAGGGGATCGGCAATGAGCAGTTCTTC.

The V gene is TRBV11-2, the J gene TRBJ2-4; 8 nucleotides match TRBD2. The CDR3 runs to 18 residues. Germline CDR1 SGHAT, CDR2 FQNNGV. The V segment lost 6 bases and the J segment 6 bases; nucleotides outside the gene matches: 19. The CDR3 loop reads CASRTTGTSITSGNIQYF. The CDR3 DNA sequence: TGTGCCAGCAGAACGACCGGGACTAGTATAACCTCGGGAAACATTCAGTACTTC.

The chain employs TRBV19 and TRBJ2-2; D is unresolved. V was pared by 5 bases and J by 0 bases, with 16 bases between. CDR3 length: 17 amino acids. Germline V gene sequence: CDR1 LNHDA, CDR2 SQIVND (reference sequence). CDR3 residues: CASSDLAAISNTGELFF. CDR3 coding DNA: TGTGCCAGTAGTGATTTAGCCGCTATCTCGAACACCGGGGAGCTGTTTTTT.

The CDR3 loop is CASNLFGGSYEQYV. The CDR3 region has the DNA TGTGCCAGCAACCTTTTCGGGGGTTCCTACGAGCAGTACGTC. The chain employs TRBV7-9 and TRBJ2-7; tentative D call: TRBD2 (6 bases). There are 14 residues in the CDR3. Germline-derived CDR1 and CDR2 are SEHNR and FQNEAQ (reference sequence). Trimming took 7 bases from V and 1 from J, leaving 14 bases between them.

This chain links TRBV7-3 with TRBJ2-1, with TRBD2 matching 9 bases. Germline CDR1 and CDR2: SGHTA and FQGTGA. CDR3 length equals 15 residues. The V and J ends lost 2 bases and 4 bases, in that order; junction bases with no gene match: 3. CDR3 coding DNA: TGTGCCAGCAGCTTAGGTCTAGCGGGATACAATGAGCAGTTCTTC. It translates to CASSLGLAGYNEQFF.

CDR3 residues: CASSSAGTGEITLHF. As DNA, the CDR3 is TGTGCCAGCAGTTCTGCCGGGACAGGGGAGATCACCCTCCACTTT. This chain links TRBV5-4 with TRBJ1-6; TRBD1 agrees at 10 bases. Germline assignment: CDR1 SGHNT and CDR2 YYREEE (reference sequence). The CDR3 consists of 15 residues. V lost 5 bases and J lost 14; bases outside the gene matches: 13.

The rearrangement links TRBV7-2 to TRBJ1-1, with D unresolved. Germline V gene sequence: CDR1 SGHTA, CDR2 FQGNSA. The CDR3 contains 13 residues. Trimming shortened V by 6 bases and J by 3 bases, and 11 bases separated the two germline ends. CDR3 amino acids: CASRRVLDTEAFF. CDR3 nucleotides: TGTGCCAGCAGGAGGGTTTTGGACACTGAAGCTTTCTTT.

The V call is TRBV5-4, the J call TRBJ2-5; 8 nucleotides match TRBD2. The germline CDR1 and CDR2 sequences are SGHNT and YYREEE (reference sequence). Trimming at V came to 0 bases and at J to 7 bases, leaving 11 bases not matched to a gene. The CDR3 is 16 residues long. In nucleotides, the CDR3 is TGTGCCAGCAGCTTGGGGGCTCGCGGGGGGCCCGGGACCCAGTACTTC. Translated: CASSLGARGGPGTQYF.

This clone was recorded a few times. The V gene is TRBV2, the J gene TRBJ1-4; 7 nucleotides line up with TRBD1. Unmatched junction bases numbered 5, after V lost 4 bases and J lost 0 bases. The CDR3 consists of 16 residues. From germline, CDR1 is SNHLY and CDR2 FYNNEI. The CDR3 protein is CASSASTGATNEKLFF. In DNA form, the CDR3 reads TGTGCCAGCAGTGCTTCTACAGGGGCAACTAATGAAAAACTGTTTTTT.

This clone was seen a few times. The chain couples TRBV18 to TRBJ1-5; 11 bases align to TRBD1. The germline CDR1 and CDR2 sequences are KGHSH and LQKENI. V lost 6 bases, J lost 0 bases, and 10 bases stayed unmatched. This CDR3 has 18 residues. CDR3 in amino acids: CASSLSGQGVYSNQPQHF. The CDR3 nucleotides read TGTGCCAGCTCGCTTTCGGGACAGGGGGTTTATAGCAATCAGCCCCAGCATTTT. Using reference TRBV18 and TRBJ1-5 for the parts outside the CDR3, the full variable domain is NAGVMQNPRHLVRRRGQEARLRCSPMKGHSHVYWYRQLPEEGLKFMVYLQKENIIDESGMPKERFSAEFPKEGPSILRIQQVVRGDSAAYFCASSLSGQGVYSNQPQHFGDGTRLSIL.

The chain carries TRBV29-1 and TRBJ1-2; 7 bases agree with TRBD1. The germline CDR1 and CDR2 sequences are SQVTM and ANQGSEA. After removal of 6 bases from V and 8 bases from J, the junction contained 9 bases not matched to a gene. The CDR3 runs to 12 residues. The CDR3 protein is CSVQGSAGGYTF. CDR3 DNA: TGCAGCGTACAGGGGTCGGCTGGGGGCTACACCTTC. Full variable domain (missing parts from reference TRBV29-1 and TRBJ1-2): SAVISQKPSRDICQRGTSLTIQCQVDSQVTMMFWYRQQPGQSLTLIATANQGSEATYESGFVIDKFPISRPNLTFSTLTVSNMSPEDSSIYLCSVQGSAGGYTFGSGTRLTVV.

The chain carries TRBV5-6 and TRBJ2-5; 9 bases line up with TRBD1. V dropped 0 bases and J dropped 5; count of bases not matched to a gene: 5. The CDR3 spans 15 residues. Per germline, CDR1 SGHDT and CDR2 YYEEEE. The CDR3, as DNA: TGTGCCAGCAGCTTGGTGGGACAGGGTCTGGAGACCCAGTACTTC. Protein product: CASSLVGQGLETQYF.

The CDR3 sequence is CASSGTAGEYGYTF. In nucleotides, the CDR3 is TGTGCCAGTAGCGGGACAGCTGGGGAATATGGCTACACCTTC. The chain uses TRBV19 and TRBJ1-2; 7 nucleotides match TRBD1. The CDR3 runs to 14 residues. After removal of 6 bases from V and 5 bases from J, the junction contained 9 bases not matched to a gene. Looked up from germline, CDR1 is LNHDA and CDR2 is SQIVND (reference sequence). The whole variable domain, filled in from reference TRBV19 and TRBJ1-2, reads DGGITQSPKYLFRKEGQNVTLSCEQNLNHDAMYWYRQDPGQGLRLIYYSQIVNDFQKGDIAEGYSVSREKKESFPLTVTSAQKNPTAFYLCASSGTAGEYGYTFGSGTRLTVV.

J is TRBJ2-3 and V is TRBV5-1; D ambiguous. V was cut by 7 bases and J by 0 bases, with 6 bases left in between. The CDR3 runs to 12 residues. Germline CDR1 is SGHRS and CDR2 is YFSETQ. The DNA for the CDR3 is TGCGCCAGCCGTCTTAGCACAGATACGCAGTATTTT. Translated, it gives CASRLSTDTQYF.

CDR3 region: CASCTGGNTGELFF. The CDR3 DNA is TGCGCCAGCTGCACAGGGGGGAACACCGGGGAGCTGTTTTTT. The chain combines TRBV5-1 with TRBJ2-2; 8 bases match TRBD1. This CDR3 is 14 amino acids long. CDR1 and CDR2 from the germline V gene are SGHRS and YFSETQ. Trimming removed 7 bases from V and 1 base from J; junction bases left unmatched: 3.

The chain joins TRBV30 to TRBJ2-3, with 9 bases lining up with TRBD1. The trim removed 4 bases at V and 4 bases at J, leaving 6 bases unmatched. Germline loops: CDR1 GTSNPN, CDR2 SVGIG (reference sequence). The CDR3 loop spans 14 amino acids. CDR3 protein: CAWKLGQGSDTQYF. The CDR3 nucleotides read TGTGCCTGGAAGTTGGGACAGGGATCAGATACGCAGTATTTT.

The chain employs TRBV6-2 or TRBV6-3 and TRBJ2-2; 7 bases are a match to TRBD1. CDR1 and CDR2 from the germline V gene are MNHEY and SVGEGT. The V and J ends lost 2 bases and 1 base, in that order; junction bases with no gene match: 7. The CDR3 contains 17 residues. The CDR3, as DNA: TGTGCCAGCAGTTACCGCATTGACAGGGAGAACACCGGGGAGCTGTTTTTT. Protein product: CASSYRIDRENTGELFF.

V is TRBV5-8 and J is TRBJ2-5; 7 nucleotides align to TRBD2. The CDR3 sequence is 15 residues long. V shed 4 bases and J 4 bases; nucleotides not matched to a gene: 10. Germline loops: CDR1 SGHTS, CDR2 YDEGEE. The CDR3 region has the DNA TGTGCCAGCAGCCTCGGCGGTGGGGGGGGAGAGACCCAGTACTTC. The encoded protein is CASSLGGGGGETQYF.

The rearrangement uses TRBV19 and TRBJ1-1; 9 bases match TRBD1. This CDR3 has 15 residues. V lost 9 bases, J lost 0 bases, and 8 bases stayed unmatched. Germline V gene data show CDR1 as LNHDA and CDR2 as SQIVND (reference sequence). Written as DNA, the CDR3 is TGTGCCAGCACAGGGGGCGCGGGTATGAACACTGAAGCTTTCTTT. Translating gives CASTGGAGMNTEAFF.

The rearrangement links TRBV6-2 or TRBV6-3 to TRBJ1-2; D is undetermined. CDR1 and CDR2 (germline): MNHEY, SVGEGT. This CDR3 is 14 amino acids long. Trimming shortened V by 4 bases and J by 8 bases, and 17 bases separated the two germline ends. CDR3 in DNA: TGTGCCAGCAGTTTAGATGGCAATTCGAGGGGCTACACCTTC. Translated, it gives CASSLDGNSRGYTF.